This TCR beta chain was captured in a study of blood T cell repertoires in COVID-19. Background on the study: Samples came from the United States, Italy and Spain, spanning acute and convalescent COVID-19. PBMCs, B-cell-depleted T cells, or T cells provided the cDNA or gDNA that made up the material.

Per the original methods: Amplified reference gene primers provided the basis for estimating nucleated cell counts. The method was immunoSEQ multiplex PCR; TCRdb's version includes in-frame clones alone and lacks a portion of them. V and J calls and clone size are given by that table; D and trimming were obtained from the DNA. The sample includes roughly 49,000 clones, around 82% of them seen just once. From germline, CDR1 is SGHRS and CDR2 YFSETQ. The V gene lost 4 bases and the J gene lost 1 base, with 10 bases spanning the gap. The CDR3 is 14 amino acids. This sequence joins TRBV5-1 and TRBJ2-3; a possible D gene is TRBD1 (6 bases). This clonotype was sampled from a woman at least 80 years old with acute or convalescent COVID-19. The sequencing sample was made of peripheral blood. For the CDR3, the DNA is TGCGCCAGCAGCGAGGGGGAGCGCACAGATACGCAGTATTTT. Encoded protein: CASSEGERTDTQYF.